The clone carrying this TCR beta chain was seen at least ten times. The CDR3 totals 14 residues. Trimming cost V 5 bases and J 14 bases; bases outside gene matches: 10. Germline CDR1 and CDR2: SEHNR and FQNEAQ (reference sequence). This record belongs to a study of blood T cell repertoires in COVID-19. Source study methods: Amplifying reference gene primers gave estimates of nucleated cell counts. This table comes from immunoSEQ multiplex PCR, and its TCRdb copy is limited to in-frame clones, with some not included. Clonal size and the V and J genes are those of that table, whereas D and trimming came from the DNA. The sample includes approximately 190,000 clones, almost 80% of them seen just once.

The chain couples TRBV7-9 to TRBJ1-6; 9 bases align to TRBD1. Sequencing was performed on peripheral blood. The origin of this receptor is a man in his fifties or sixties with active or convalescent COVID-19. CDR3 nucleotides: TGTGCCAGCAGCCTAGGGACAGGGATGGAATCCCTCCACTTT. Amino acids: CASSLGTGMESLHF.